These T cell receptor beta chains were read from a single sample in a study of early stage breast cancer tumors. Profiling relied on immunoSEQ multiplex PCR, and the TCRdb table lists in-frame clones only, not all of them. This sample yields roughly 9,900 clones, of which around 60% are seen a single time; over 9.5% belongs to the top ten. Sequenced material: breast tumor tissue. The receptors shown here come from a person aged 55 to 70 with breast cancer. The CDR3 runs from the conserved cysteine through the conserved F or W. A D gene is named only where the DNA matches it firmly. Clone sizes are given selectively: once, few, many, or a class where the clone is expanded.

cdr3_nt	cdr3_aa	v_call	j_call	clone_size	d_call
TGTGCCAGCTCACCCAATATGGCACTCGGACAGGGGGCCACTGAAGCTTTCTTT	CASSPNMALGQGATEAFF	TRBV18	TRBJ1-1	.	TRBD1
TGTGCCAGCTGGCGAGTGGGGCTAGCGGGAAACAATGAGCAGTTCTTC	CASWRVGLAGNNEQFF	TRBV28	TRBJ2-1	.	TRBD2
TGTGCCAGCAGTTTCGACAGGGGTAGCTCCTACGAGCAGTACTTC	CASSFDRGSSYEQYF	TRBV7-2	TRBJ2-7	.	TRBD1
TGCGCCAGCAGCCAAGACAGGCGTTATGGCTACACCTTC	CASSQDRRYGYTF	TRBV5-1	TRBJ1-2	.	.
TGTGCCAGCAGTTACGCAGGGAATGGAAATGAAAAACTGTTTTTT	CASSYAGNGNEKLFF	TRBV6-6	TRBJ1-4	.	.
TGTGCCAGCAGCTCAGGCTATGAGCAGTTCTTC	CASSSGYEQFF	TRBV9	TRBJ2-1	.	.
TGCGCCAGCAGCTTGGCCGGGGCGGGAAAGGGAAACATTCAGTACTTC	CASSLAGAGKGNIQYF	TRBV5-1	TRBJ2-4	.	.
TGTGCCAGCAGCTTACGGGACAGGGTTTCAAGCTCCTACGAGCAGTACTTC	CASSLRDRVSSSYEQYF	TRBV7-8	TRBJ2-7	.	TRBD1
TGTGCCAGCAAGGATACTCGTGGGGGTCGGGCCTACGAGCAGTACTTC	CASKDTRGGRAYEQYF	TRBV27	TRBJ2-7	.	.
TGCGCCAGCAGCTTGGTGACAGGGGAAAGTGAAAAACTGTTTTTT	CASSLVTGESEKLFF	TRBV5-1	TRBJ1-4	few	TRBD1